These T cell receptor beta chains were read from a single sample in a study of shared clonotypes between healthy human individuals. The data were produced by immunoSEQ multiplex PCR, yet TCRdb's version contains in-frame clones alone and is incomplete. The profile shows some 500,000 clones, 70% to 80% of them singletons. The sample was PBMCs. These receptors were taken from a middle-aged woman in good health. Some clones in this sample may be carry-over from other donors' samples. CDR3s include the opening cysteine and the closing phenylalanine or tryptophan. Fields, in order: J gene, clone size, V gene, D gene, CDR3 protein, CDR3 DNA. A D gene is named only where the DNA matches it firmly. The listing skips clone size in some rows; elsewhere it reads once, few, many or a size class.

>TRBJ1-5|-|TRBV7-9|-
CASSLILRNQPQHF
TGTGCCAGCAGCTTAATCCTTCGCAATCAGCCCCAGCATTTT
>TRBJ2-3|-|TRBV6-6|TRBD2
CASSPGLATDTQYF
TGTGCCAGCAGCCCGGGACTAGCGACAGATACGCAGTATTTT
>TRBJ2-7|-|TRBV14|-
CASSRRDYPPGEQYF
TGTGCCAGCAGCCGAAGAGATTATCCCCCCGGCGAGCAGTACTTC
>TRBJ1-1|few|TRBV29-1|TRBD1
CSAAGQANTEAFF
TGCAGCGCCGCGGGACAGGCGAACACTGAAGCTTTCTTT
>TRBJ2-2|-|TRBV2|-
CASKRSENTGELFF
TGTGCCAGCAAGCGCAGCGAAAACACCGGGGAGCTGTTTTTT
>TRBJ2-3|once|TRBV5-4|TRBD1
CASSATGGDTQYF
TGTGCCAGCAGCGCGACAGGGGGAGATACGCAGTATTTT
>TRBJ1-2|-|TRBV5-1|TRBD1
CASRTTGTGGGYTF
TGCGCCAGCAGGACTACCGGGACAGGGGGTGGCTACACCTTC
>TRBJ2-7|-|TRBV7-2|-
CASSLGGASYEQYF
TGTGCCAGCAGCTTAGGCGGGGCCTCCTACGAGCAGTACTTC
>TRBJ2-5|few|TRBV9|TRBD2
CASSVDPGLARETQYF
TGTGCCAGCAGCGTAGACCCGGGACTAGCAAGAGAGACCCAGTACTTC
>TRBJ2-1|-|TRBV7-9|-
CASSFLGVGEQFF
TGTGCCAGCAGCTTCCTTGGGGTCGGTGAGCAGTTCTTC
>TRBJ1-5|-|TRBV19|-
CASAIVWARLNQPQHF
TGTGCCAGTGCCATAGTATGGGCCAGGCTCAATCAGCCCCAGCATTTT
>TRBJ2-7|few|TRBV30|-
CAWTRGLSYEQYF
TGTGCCTGGACCCGGGGACTTTCCTACGAGCAGTACTTC
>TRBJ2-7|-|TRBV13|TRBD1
CASSYRQGDYEQYF
TGTGCCAGCAGCTATAGACAGGGAGACTACGAGCAGTACTTC
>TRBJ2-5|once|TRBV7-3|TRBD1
CASSLIGTDQETQYF
TGTGCCAGCAGCTTAATTGGGACAGATCAAGAGACCCAGTACTTC
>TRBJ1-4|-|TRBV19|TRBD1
CASSSGTGEEKLFF
TGTGCCAGTAGTTCCGGGACAGGGGAGGAAAAACTGTTTTTT
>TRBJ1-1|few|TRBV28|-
CASRRSNTEAFF
TGTGCCAGCAGACGTTCGAACACTGAAGCTTTCTTT
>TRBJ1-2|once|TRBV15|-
CATSRDVSVSNYGYTF
TGTGCCACCAGCAGAGATGTTAGCGTCAGTAACTATGGCTACACCTTC